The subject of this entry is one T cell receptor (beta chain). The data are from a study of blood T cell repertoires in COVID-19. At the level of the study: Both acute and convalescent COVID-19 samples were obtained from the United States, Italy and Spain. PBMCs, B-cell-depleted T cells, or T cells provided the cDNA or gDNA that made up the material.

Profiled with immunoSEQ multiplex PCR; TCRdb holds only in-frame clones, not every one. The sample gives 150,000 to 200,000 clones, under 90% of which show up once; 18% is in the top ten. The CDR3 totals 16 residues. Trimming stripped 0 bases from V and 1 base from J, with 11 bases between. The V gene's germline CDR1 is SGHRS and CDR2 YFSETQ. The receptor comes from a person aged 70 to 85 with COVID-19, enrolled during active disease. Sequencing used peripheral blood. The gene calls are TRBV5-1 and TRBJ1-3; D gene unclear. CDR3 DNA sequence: TGCGCCAGCAGCTTGGGACCGACTGAGTCTGGAAACACCATATATTTT. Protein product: CASSLGPTESGNTIYF.